The 20 T cell receptor beta chains below come from one sample, sequenced in a study of T cells after yellow fever vaccination. Using its own MiXCR run on the 5' RACE reads, TCRdb lists one record per CDR3 protein. Of some 340,000 distinct CDR3 sequences listed, around a tenth are singletons. The material sequenced was CD4+ T cells sorted from PBMCs, taken 45 days after the yellow fever booster vaccination. The source is a man between 18 and 35 years old who received the YFV17D yellow fever vaccine.

The chain employs TRBV6-6 and TRBJ2-2; TRBD2 matches 7 bases. CDR1 MNHNY and CDR2 SVGAGI come from the germline V gene (reference sequence). The CDR3 consists of 12 residues. V was pared by 8 bases and J by 5 bases, with 2 bases of the junction left unmatched. In DNA, the CDR3 is TGTGCCAGCTGGGGGGGAACCGGGGAGCTGTTTTTT. Residues: CASWGGTGELFF.

The table lists this clonotype with a few counts. This chain links TRBV28 with TRBJ2-5, with TRBD1 matching 9 bases. Looked up from germline, CDR1 is MDHEN and CDR2 is SYDVKM. The CDR3 totals 15 residues. V gave up 7 bases and J gave up 6 bases; unmatched junction bases: 12. In nucleotides, the CDR3 is TGTGCCAGCACTACCACAGGGGGCGGAAAAAAGACCCAGTACTTC. Encoded protein: CASTTTGGGKKTQYF. The full variable domain, in which reference TRBV28 and TRBJ2-5 provide the parts outside the CDR3, is DVKVTQSSRYLVKRTGEKVFLECVQDMDHENMFWYRQDPGLGLRLIYFSYDVKMKEKGDIPEGYSVSREKKERFSLILESASTNQTSMYLCASTTTGGGKKTQYFGPGTRLLVL.

The rearrangement uses TRBV6-2 or TRBV6-3 and TRBJ2-5; possible D gene TRBD2, 5 bases. Trimming left V 2 bases short and J 4 bases short, with 11 bases between. CDR1 MNHEY and CDR2 SVGEGT come from the germline V gene. CDR3 length: 14 amino acids. As DNA, the CDR3 is TGTGCCAGCAGTTACCCCGCGGGCCTAGAGACCCAGTACTTC. As protein: CASSYPAGLETQYF.

In this sample, this clonotype turned up a few times. The genes are TRBV7-2 and TRBJ2-3, with D perhaps matching TRBD2 (5 bases). This CDR3 is built from 13 residues. The V gene lost 8 bases and the J gene lost 4 bases, with 13 bases spanning the gap. Germline CDR1 SGHTA, CDR2 FQGNSA. CDR3 protein: CASARGGPDTQYF. The CDR3 nucleotides read TGTGCCAGCGCCCGGGGTGGGCCAGATACGCAGTATTTT.

The chain recombines TRBV6-5 with TRBJ2-7; perhaps TRBD2 as D (5 bases). Germline values: CDR1 MNHEY, CDR2 SVGAGI. The CDR3 has 15 residues. Trimming removed 1 base from V and 2 bases from J, with 12 bases in between. The CDR3 DNA reads TGTGCCAGCAGTTACTTCGGGGTAGGTCCCTACGAGCAGTACTTC. Encoded protein: CASSYFGVGPYEQYF.

V usage is TRBV6-1 and J usage is TRBJ1-2, with 8 bases that match TRBD1. Germline-derived CDR1 and CDR2 are MNHNS and SASEGT. The V gene end was trimmed by 6 bases and the J gene end by 5 bases; junction bases not matched to a gene: 14. The CDR3 sequence is 16 residues long. CDR3 nucleotide sequence: TGTGCCAGCAGGGCCAGGGGGCGAGAATATAGGTATGGCTACACCTTC. It translates to CASRARGREYRYGYTF.

This clonotype was observed a handful of times. The rearrangement joins TRBV20-1 to TRBJ2-4; D is unresolved. V lost 2 bases, J lost 1 base, and 12 bases lay in between. CDR1 is DFQATT and CDR2 is SNEGSKA in the germline V gene (reference sequence). The CDR3 runs to 15 residues. The chain's CDR3 is CSARRRIEAKNIQYF. The CDR3 nucleotides are TGCAGTGCTAGAAGGCGGATTGAGGCCAAAAACATTCAGTACTTC.

V gene TRBV3-1 combines with J gene TRBJ1-2, with D unresolved. The CDR3 loop spans 15 amino acids. Germline values: CDR1 LGHDT, CDR2 YNNKEL (reference sequence). Trimming removed 1 base at V and 4 bases at J, with 13 bases between. The CDR3 DNA reads as TGTGCCAGCAGCCAAGGTAGTCTCGTGGGCTATGGCTACACCTTC. Its translation is CASSQGSLVGYGYTF.

On this clonotype itself: Its ends do not fully match the called genes, so a read error is possible. The chain carries TRBV11-2 and TRBJ1-1; weak D call: TRBD1 (6 bases). This CDR3 region has 16 residues. Germline CDR1 is SGHAT and CDR2 is FQNNGV. Written as DNA, the CDR3 is TGTGCCAGCAGCTTATTGGGGGGCCTATCCCACTCTGATGCTTTCTTT. This gives the protein CASSLLGGLSHSDAFF.

V gene TRBV28 combines with J gene TRBJ2-6; D is possibly TRBD1 (5 bases). The CDR3 has 14 residues. Germline lookup yields CDR1 MDHEN and CDR2 SYDVKM. With 3 bases removed from V and 2 bases from J, the gap between germline ends came to 5 bases. CDR3 in DNA: TGTGCCAGCAGTTTGACAGCTGGGGCCAACGTCCTGACTTTC. Protein product: CASSLTAGANVLTF.

This clonotype was detected ten times or more. V usage is TRBV5-1 and J usage is TRBJ1-1; D possibly corresponds to TRBD1 (5 bases). Trimming removed 1 base at V and 1 base at J, with 8 bases between. Germline lookup yields CDR1 SGHRS and CDR2 YFSETQ. This CDR3 region has 14 residues. The CDR3 protein is CASSLSGGNTEAFF. The CDR3 bases are TGCGCCAGCAGCTTGTCCGGGGGGAACACTGAAGCTTTCTTT.

The chain links TRBV2 to TRBJ1-2; D is uncertain. V gave up 6 bases and J gave up 7 bases, with 24 bases separating them. The germline CDR1 and CDR2 sequences are SNHLY and FYNNEI. CDR3 length: 16 residues. The CDR3 sequence: CASRQAPDGGKGGYTF. The CDR3 coding sequence is TGTGCCAGCAGGCAAGCACCGGACGGAGGGAAGGGTGGCTACACCTTC.

In its sample, this clonotype was seen a few times. The chain recombines TRBV4-3 with TRBJ2-3, with TRBD1 as a possible D gene (5 bases). Trimming removed 4 bases from V and 4 bases from J, with 12 bases in between. There are 14 residues in the CDR3. Germline CDR1 LGHNA, CDR2 YSLEER. CDR3 amino acids: CASSRRDSPDTQYF. CDR3 bases: TGCGCCAGCAGCCGCAGGGATTCTCCAGATACGCAGTATTTT.

The J gene is TRBJ2-2, the V gene TRBV6-2 or TRBV6-3; a weak D match, TRBD1 (6 bases). Germline-derived CDR1 and CDR2 are MNHEY and SVGEGT. This CDR3 contains 15 residues. With 2 bases removed from V and 8 bases from J, the gap between germline ends came to 15 bases. The CDR3 here is CASSYLNSGAGELFF. The CDR3 region has the DNA TGTGCCAGCAGTTACCTCAACTCAGGGGCGGGGGAGCTGTTTTTT.

This chain links TRBV2 with TRBJ2-5, with D possibly being TRBD2 (6 bases). V dropped 5 bases and J dropped 5 bases, with 12 bases sitting between them. The CDR3 covers 13 residues. Germline values: CDR1 SNHLY, CDR2 FYNNEI. For the CDR3, the DNA is TGTGCCAGCAGTTGGGGGGATCGGGAGACCCAGTACTTC. This translates into CASSWGDRETQYF.

This clonotype occurred a few times. V is TRBV6-6 and J is TRBJ1-1; D is unclear. This CDR3 is built from 14 residues. The V end was cut by 4 bases, the J end by 0 bases, with 9 bases between. Germline V gene data show CDR1 as MNHNY and CDR2 as SVGAGI (reference sequence). The CDR3 nucleotides are TGTGCCAGCAGTTCAGAGGGAATGAACACTGAAGCTTTCTTT. The encoded protein is CASSSEGMNTEAFF.

This clonotype was detected only a few times. This rearrangement joins TRBV11-1 to TRBJ1-1; 7 nucleotides align to TRBD1. J lost 4 bases, V lost 0 bases, and 2 bases had no gene match. The CDR3 has 14 amino acids. CDR1 and CDR2 (germline): SGHAT, FQDESV (reference sequence). DNA of the CDR3: TGTGCCAGCAGCTTAGCACAGGGGAGCACTGAAGCTTTCTTT. It codes for CASSLAQGSTEAFF.

The CDR3 DNA sequence: TGTGCCAGCGGATCGGCAGGGAGGGTCATGAAGACCCAGTACTTC. This translates into CASGSAGRVMKTQYF. The chain uses TRBV7-9 and TRBJ2-5, with 7 bases matching TRBD2. Germline V gives CDR1 SEHNR, CDR2 FQNEAQ (reference sequence). J gave up 6 bases and V 8 bases, and 15 bases lay outside the gene matches. The CDR3 contains 15 residues.

The chain links TRBV15 to TRBJ2-5; 8 positions match TRBD1. Germline V gene lookup returns CDR1 LNHNV and CDR2 YYDKDF (reference sequence). The CDR3 is made up of 14 amino acids. Losses at the gene ends were 5 bases for V and 4 bases for J; bases not matched to a gene: 6. The CDR3 DNA reads as TGTGCCACCAGCCGGCCAGGGGGCCTAGAGACCCAGTACTTC. Protein: CATSRPGGLETQYF.

This clonotype was observed a few times. This sequence joins TRBV6-5 and TRBJ1-6; 8 nucleotides match TRBD1. Germline V gene lookup returns CDR1 MNHEY and CDR2 SVGAGI. This CDR3 has 17 amino acids. V lost 2 bases to trimming and J lost 11 bases; unmatched junction nucleotides: 14. CDR3: CASSYHSGTGSVPPLHF. CDR3 sequence (DNA): TGTGCCAGCAGTTACCACTCCGGGACAGGTTCGGTTCCACCCCTCCACTTT.